This T cell receptor (beta chain) was captured by sequencing in a study of beta chain features in type 1 diabetes. Whole-study findings and limits: People with Type 1 diabetes carried modestly yet significantly shorter TCRB CDR3s in all four CD4+ subsets.

About this clone itself: Its matching antigen is unknown.

Reverse transcription of all isolated RNA meant that expressed TCRB transcripts were sequenced. The method was immunoSEQ multiplex PCR; TCRdb's version includes in-frame clones alone and lacks a portion of them. The table includes more than 300,000 clones, roughly 12% detected once. V gave up 0 bases and J gave up 4 bases, with 10 bases separating them. The CDR3 runs to 14 residues. Germline V CDR1 and CDR2: SGDLS, YYNGEE. This TCR derives from a man aged 18 to 30 in good health. The material sequenced was naive CD4+ T cells from blood. The chain joins TRBV9 to TRBJ1-2; a weak D match, TRBD1 (6 bases). The CDR3 region has the DNA TGTGCCAGCAGCGTAGATAGGACAGCCTATGGCTACACCTTC. Translated: CASSVDRTAYGYTF.